This TCR beta chain was recovered during a study of radiotherapy plus CTLA-4 blockade in lung cancer. About the research overall: Objective responses emerged in around a sixth of patients, and 31% attained disease control.

TCRdb's copy holds only in-frame clones and misses some; the assay was immunoSEQ multiplex PCR. The profile covers under 45,000 clones, with nearly 80% appearing a single time and roughly a quarter taken by the ten largest. Whole-study results and caveats: Response was reportedly best predicted by early blood T cell clone dynamics, with interferon-beta. The study found tumor-derived TCR clones expanded in blood after radiotherapy plus ipilimumab.

As regards this clone: Its specificity is not known.

The CDR3 contains 12 residues. From germline, CDR1 is SEHNR and CDR2 FQNEAQ (reference sequence). Deletions cut 1 base from V and 5 bases from J, with 5 bases between. The V call is TRBV7-9, the J call TRBJ1-2; D remains ambiguous. This material consisted of peripheral blood, taken from a patient treated with radiotherapy plus ipilimumab. The TCR was taken from a human donor with non-small cell lung cancer that progressed on radiotherapy plus ipilimumab. The CDR3 nucleotides are TGTGCCAGCAGCTTAGTCCTATATGGCTACACCTTC. Protein: CASSLVLYGYTF.